This passage covers 20 T cell receptor beta chains from one sample sequenced in a study of T cells after yellow fever vaccination. One entry per CDR3 protein, called by TCRdb with MiXCR from the 5' RACE reads. The table includes roughly 300,000 distinct CDR3 sequences, 6.8% detected once. The source was PBMCs, collected roughly 46 days after the first yellow fever vaccination. These receptors came from a man aged 18-30 years who received the YFV17D yellow fever vaccine.

This clonotype came up many times. This chain uses TRBV7-2 with TRBJ1-4; 10 nucleotides match TRBD1. Germline values: CDR1 SGHTA, CDR2 FQGNSA. J was trimmed by 8 bases and V by 3 bases; bases with no gene match: 6. The CDR3 spans 15 residues. CDR3 in amino acids: CASSFWTGGGEKLFF. DNA of the CDR3: TGTGCCAGCAGCTTCTGGACAGGGGGGGGGGAAAAACTGTTTTTT.

This clonotype turned up a few times. This rearrangement joins TRBV20-1 to TRBJ2-2; the D is unclear. CDR1 DFQATT and CDR2 SNEGSKA come from the germline V gene (reference sequence). The CDR3 spans 16 residues. The germline V and J ends were trimmed by 0 bases and 4 bases, with 15 bases remaining between them. The CDR3 is CSARDPTEFGTGELFF. The CDR3 DNA follows: TGCAGTGCTAGAGACCCAACAGAGTTTGGCACCGGGGAGCTGTTTTTT.

V is TRBV20-1 and J is TRBJ2-7, with TRBD1 identical over 7 bases. Looked up from germline, CDR1 is DFQATT and CDR2 is SNEGSKA (reference sequence). This CDR3 is 13 amino acids long. V was clipped by 4 bases and J by 3 bases; unmatched bases: 6. The CDR3 sequence: CSAITGDRYEQYF. CDR3 in DNA: TGCAGTGCTATCACAGGGGACCGCTACGAGCAGTACTTC.

The V call is TRBV29-1, the J call TRBJ1-2; 9 nucleotides line up with TRBD1. Unmatched junction bases numbered 8, after V lost 5 bases and J lost 4 bases. The CDR3 length is 14 residues. In germline, CDR1 is SQVTM, CDR2 ANQGSEA. CDR3 in DNA: TGCAGCGTTCTGCGGGACAGGGTTTTCTATGGCTACACCTTC. Its translation is CSVLRDRVFYGYTF.

This clonotype was observed a handful of times. V usage is TRBV5-4 and J usage is TRBJ1-1; D is unclear. The CDR3 is 14 amino acids. Germline V gene sequence: CDR1 SGHNT, CDR2 YYREEE (reference sequence). Trimming cost V 3 bases and J 1 base, with 10 bases left between them. CDR3 in DNA: TGTGCCAGCAGCTCCTTGGGAGGGAACACTGAAGCTTTCTTT. Protein: CASSSLGGNTEAFF.

This clonotype has just a few counts. V and J are TRBV5-6 and TRBJ2-1; TRBD1 matches at 7 bases. This CDR3 has 13 amino acids. V lost 4 bases and J lost 6; bases outside the gene matches: 4. Germline-derived CDR1 and CDR2 are SGHDT and YYEEEE. The CDR3 DNA is TGTGCCAGCAGCGTTACAGGGGTCAATGAGCAGTTCTTC. It yields the protein CASSVTGVNEQFF.

The J gene is TRBJ2-1, the V gene TRBV9; 12 bases align to TRBD2. V shed 4 bases and J 10 bases; nucleotides not matched to a gene: 6. The germline gives CDR1 SGDLS, CDR2 YYNGEE. The CDR3 runs 14 residues. Here the CDR3 DNA reads TGTGCCAGCAGCCGACTAGCGGGGGACCGGGAGCAGTTCTTC. This encodes CASSRLAGDREQFF.

This clonotype was found many times. V and J are TRBV12-3 or TRBV12-4 and TRBJ1-2, with D perhaps matching TRBD1 (5 bases). Trimming pared 2 bases from V and 4 bases from J, leaving 8 bases between. CDR3 length equals 13 residues. The chain's CDR3 is CASSLQGSYGYTF. CDR3 DNA: TGTGCCAGCAGTTTACAGGGTTCCTATGGCTACACCTTC.

This clonotype was counted only a few times. This chain connects TRBV20-1 to TRBJ2-6; D unclear. The CDR3 sequence is 14 residues long. Trimming shortened V by 3 bases and J by 0 bases, and 6 bases separated the two germline ends. Germline V gene lookup returns CDR1 DFQATT and CDR2 SNEGSKA (reference sequence). As DNA, the CDR3 is TGCAGTGCTAGTTCGGTCTCTGGGGCCAACGTCCTGACTTTC. It codes for CSASSVSGANVLTF.

This clonotype was counted many times. The chain uses TRBV29-1 and TRBJ2-7, with 9 bases fitting TRBD2. This CDR3 contains 15 residues. The germline V gene encodes CDR1 SQVTM and CDR2 ANQGSEA. V shed 4 bases, J shed 2 bases, and the junction held 9 bases outside the gene matches. The CDR3 DNA reads as TGCAGCGTTGCGGTGCGGGGGGGACCTACCTACGAGCAGTACTTC. Protein sequence: CSVAVRGGPTYEQYF.

This clonotype was recorded at least ten times. The chain recombines TRBV5-6 with TRBJ2-1; 12 positions agree with TRBD1. This CDR3 comprises 16 residues. Unmatched junction bases numbered 2, after V lost 0 bases and J lost 4 bases. The germline V gene encodes CDR1 SGHDT and CDR2 YYEEEE. The CDR3 loop is CASSLVGQGAYNEQFF. CDR3 in DNA: TGTGCCAGCAGCTTGGTGGGACAGGGGGCATACAATGAGCAGTTCTTC.

The table lists this clonotype with a few counts. The chain carries TRBV4-3 and TRBJ2-1; unclear D gene. V lost 1 base to trimming and J lost 5 bases, with 6 bases between them. Germline values: CDR1 LGHNA, CDR2 YSLEER. The CDR3 consists of 13 residues. CDR3: CASSQGRHNEQFF. CDR3 nucleotides: TGCGCCAGCAGCCAAGGTCGTCACAATGAGCAGTTCTTC.

This clonotype has just a few counts. The genes are TRBV20-1 and TRBJ2-6; TRBD2 is a possible D gene (6 bases). The V end was cut by 5 bases, the J end by 4 bases, with 15 bases between. Germline V gene sequence: CDR1 DFQATT, CDR2 SNEGSKA (reference sequence). The CDR3 length is 15 residues. DNA of the CDR3: TGCAGTGCTTCGGTCAGGGCGGGGGGGGCCAACGTCCTGACTTTC. Residues: CSASVRAGGANVLTF.

This clonotype was seen a handful of times. The rearrangement links TRBV9 to TRBJ2-1; D gene ambiguous. From germline, CDR1 is SGDLS and CDR2 YYNGEE. Trimming shortened V by 0 bases and J by 0 bases, and 13 bases separated the two germline ends. The CDR3 is 17 residues long. For the CDR3, the DNA is TGTGCCAGCAGCGTAGCCTGGGAACGGAGCTCCTACAATGAGCAGTTCTTC. Its translation is CASSVAWERSSYNEQFF.

This clonotype turned up a few times. CDR3 DNA: TGCAGTGCCACACGAGCGGGGGGGTCCCCCTACGAGCAGTACTTC. This translates into CSATRAGGSPYEQYF. The chain carries TRBV20-1 and TRBJ2-7; TRBD2 agrees at 10 bases. The CDR3 consists of 15 residues. V dropped 6 bases and J dropped 2; count of bases not matched to a gene: 10. The germline gives CDR1 DFQATT, CDR2 SNEGSKA (reference sequence).

This rearrangement joins TRBV12-3 or TRBV12-4 to TRBJ1-1, with 9 bases lining up with TRBD1. After removal of 4 bases from V and 5 bases from J, the junction contained 8 bases not matched to a gene. The CDR3 loop spans 15 amino acids. CDR3 sequence reads: CASSWGQGGSTEAFF. The CDR3 region has the DNA TGTGCCAGCAGTTGGGGACAGGGCGGATCAACTGAAGCTTTCTTT.

This clonotype was observed at least ten times. CDR3 sequence reads: CASSIADTQYF. DNA for the CDR3: TGTGCCAGCAGCATCGCAGATACGCAGTATTTT. The chain has TRBV5-4 and TRBJ2-3; D not certain. In germline, CDR1 is SGHNT, CDR2 YYREEE (reference sequence). The CDR3 length is 11 residues. Trimming cost V 4 bases and J 4 bases, with 4 bases left between them.

This CDR3 is CASSRLAGGPLIHEQFF. The CDR3 nucleotides are TGCGCCAGCAGCCGTCTAGCGGGGGGGCCTTTAATCCATGAGCAGTTCTTC. V usage is TRBV4-1 and J usage is TRBJ2-1; 12 nucleotides match TRBD2. With 4 bases clipped from V and 8 bases from J, the junction kept 12 bases outside the gene matches. The V gene's germline CDR1 is MGHRA and CDR2 YSYEKL. This CDR3 is built from 17 residues.

This clonotype was seen a few times. The chain is built from TRBV9 and TRBJ2-3; 9 bases line up with TRBD2. V gave up 3 bases and J gave up 3 bases; unmatched junction bases: 2. CDR1 and CDR2 (germline): SGDLS, YYNGEE. The CDR3 spans 14 residues. CDR3 sequence reads: CASSGGGATDTQYF. The CDR3 region has the DNA TGTGCCAGCAGCGGCGGGGGGGCTACAGATACGCAGTATTTT.

This clonotype has a handful of counts. Relative to the germline gene, one junction end is altered; a read error may explain this. The CDR3 reads CASSLETGDTEASF. The CDR3 DNA reads TGTGCCAGCAGCTTGGAGACAGGGGACACTGAAGCTTCCTTT. The J gene is TRBJ1-1, the V gene TRBV5-8; 8 nucleotides match TRBD1. This CDR3 is 14 amino acids long. The germline CDR1 and CDR2 sequences are SGHTS and YDEGEE.